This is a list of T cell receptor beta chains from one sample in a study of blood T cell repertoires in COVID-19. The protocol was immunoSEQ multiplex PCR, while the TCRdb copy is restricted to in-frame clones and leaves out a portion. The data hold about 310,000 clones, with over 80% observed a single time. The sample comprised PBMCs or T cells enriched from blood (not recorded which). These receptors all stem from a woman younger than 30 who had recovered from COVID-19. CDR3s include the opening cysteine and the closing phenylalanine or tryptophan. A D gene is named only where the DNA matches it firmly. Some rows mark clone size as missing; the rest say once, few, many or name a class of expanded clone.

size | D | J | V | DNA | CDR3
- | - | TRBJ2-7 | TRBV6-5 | TGTGCCAGCAGCGCTAGAACGGCCACCTACGAGCAGTACTTC | CASSARTATYEQYF
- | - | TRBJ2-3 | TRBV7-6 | TGTGCCAGCAGCTTCGGGGGAGTCCTCACAGATACGCAGTATTTT | CASSFGGVLTDTQYF
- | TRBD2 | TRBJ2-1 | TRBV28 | TGTGCCAGCAGTTTGGCGGGAGAGGCACACAATGAGCAGTTCTTC | CASSLAGEAHNEQFF
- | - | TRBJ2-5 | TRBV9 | TGTGCCAGCAGCGTAGATCTTGTGGAGACCCAGTACTTC | CASSVDLVETQYF
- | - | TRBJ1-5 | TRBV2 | TGTGCCAGCAGTCCCGACTGGGAGCCCCAGCATTTT | CASSPDWEPQHF
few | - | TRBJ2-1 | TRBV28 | TGTGCCAGCACGTCCGGTCCCGGGTACAATGAGCAGTTCTTC | CASTSGPGYNEQFF
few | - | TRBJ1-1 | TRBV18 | TGTGCCAGCTCACCGACCCAAACAGGGACCATGAACACTGAAGCTTTCTTT | CASSPTQTGTMNTEAFF
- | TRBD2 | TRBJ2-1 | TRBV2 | TGTGCCAGCAGTGAAGGTGGGCTAGCGGGGGGTGGTGAGCAGTTCTTC | CASSEGGLAGGGEQFF
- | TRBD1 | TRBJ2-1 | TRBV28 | TGTGCCAGCAGTTTAACACCCCAGGGGGCTCGGGAGCAGTTCTTC | CASSLTPQGAREQFF
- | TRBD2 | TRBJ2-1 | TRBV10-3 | TGTGCCGGGAGGGACTCCCGAGTCTCCAATGAGCAGTTCTTC | CAGRDSRVSNEQFF
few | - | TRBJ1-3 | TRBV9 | TGTGCCAGCAGCGCGAAAGGGGGGGTGAACTCTGGAAACACCATATATTTT | CASSAKGGVNSGNTIYF
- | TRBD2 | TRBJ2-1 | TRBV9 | TGTGCCAGCGGACTAGCGGGGGCCCACCGCTACAATGAGCAGTTCTTC | CASGLAGAHRYNEQFF
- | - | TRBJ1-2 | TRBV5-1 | TGCGCCAGCAGCTTTCAGGGACACAACTATGGCTACACCTTC | CASSFQGHNYGYTF
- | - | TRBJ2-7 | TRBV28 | TGTGCCAGCAGTTTCCGCGAGCAGTACTTC | CASSFREQYF
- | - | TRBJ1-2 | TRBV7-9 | TGTGCCAGCAGCCCAGAGAGGAGCTATGGCTACACCTTC | CASSPERSYGYTF
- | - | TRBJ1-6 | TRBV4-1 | TGCGCCAGCAGCCTAAACAGGGACGATAATTCACCCCTCCACTTT | CASSLNRDDNSPLHF
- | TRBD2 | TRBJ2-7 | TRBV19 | TGTGCCAGTAGTATTCTAGCGGGGGGGACCTACGAGCAGTACTTC | CASSILAGGTYEQYF
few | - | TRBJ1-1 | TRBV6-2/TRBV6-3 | TGTGCCAGCAGCGCGAACCCGGACAGGAACACTGAAGCTTTCTTT | CASSANPDRNTEAFF
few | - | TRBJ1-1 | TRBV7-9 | TGTGCCAGCAGCTTACTAGAGAACACTGAAGCTTTCTTT | CASSLLENTEAFF
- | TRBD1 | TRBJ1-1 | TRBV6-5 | TGTGCCAGCACTAGGACAGGGGGCTACACTGAAGCTTTCTTT | CASTRTGGYTEAFF
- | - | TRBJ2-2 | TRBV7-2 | TGTGCCAGCAGGCCTACTTCAGGGTCCGGGGAGCTGTTTTTT | CASRPTSGSGELFF
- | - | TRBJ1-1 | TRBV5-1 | TGCGCCAGCAGCTTAGCCACAGGGTTCGTGAACACTGAAGCTTTCTTT | CASSLATGFVNTEAFF
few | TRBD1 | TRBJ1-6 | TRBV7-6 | TGTGCCAGCACCTCCGGGACAGGGCCGGGCACCCTCCACTTT | CASTSGTGPGTLHF
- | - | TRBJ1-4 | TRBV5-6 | TGTGCCAGCAGTCGATTACAGGTCCATGAAAAACTGTTTTTT | CASSRLQVHEKLFF
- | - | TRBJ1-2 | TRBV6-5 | TGTGCCAGCAGTTACTCCGGGGAAGAAAATGGCTACACCTTC | CASSYSGEENGYTF
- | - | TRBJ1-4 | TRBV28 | TGTGCCAGCAGTTTAGGGCCGCAGACACTTAATGAAAAACTGTTTTTT | CASSLGPQTLNEKLFF
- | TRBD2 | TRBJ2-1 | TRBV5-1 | TGCGCCAGCGCCCCGCCAAGGACTAGCGGGAGGGCCTACAATGAGCAGTTCTTC | CASAPPRTSGRAYNEQFF
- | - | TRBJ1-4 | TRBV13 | TGTGCCAGCAGCGTTCGGACAGTAACTAATGAAAAACTGTTTTTT | CASSVRTVTNEKLFF
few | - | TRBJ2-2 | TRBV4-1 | TGCGCCAGCAGCCCCCGTCCGAGGACCGGGGAGCTGTTTTTT | CASSPRPRTGELFF
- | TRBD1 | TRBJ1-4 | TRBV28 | TGTGCCAGCAGGCAGACAGGGAACTCTAATGAAAAACTGTTTTTT | CASRQTGNSNEKLFF
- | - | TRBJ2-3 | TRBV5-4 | TGTGCCAGCAGCTTGGGAGGGGGGGCCACAGATACGCAGTATTTT | CASSLGGGATDTQYF
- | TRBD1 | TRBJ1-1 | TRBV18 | TGTGCCAGCTCACTCAACCGGGACAGGTTTAAAGCTTTCTTT | CASSLNRDRFKAFF
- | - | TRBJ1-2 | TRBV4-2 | TGTGCCAGCAGCCAAGTAACAGAGTTGGATGGCTACACCTTC | CASSQVTELDGYTF
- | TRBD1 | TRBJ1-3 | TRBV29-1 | TGCAGCGTTCCCGGGACAGGGAGTAACACCATATATTTT | CSVPGTGSNTIYF
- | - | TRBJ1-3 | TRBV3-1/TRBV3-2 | TGTGCCAGCAGCCCCAACCGGGGGGAAAACACCATATATTTT | CASSPNRGENTIYF
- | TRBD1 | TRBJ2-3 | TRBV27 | TGTGCCAGCAGTCTTGGACAGGGTGGTGCGCAGTATTTT | CASSLGQGGAQYF
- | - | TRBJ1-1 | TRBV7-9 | TGTGCCAGCAGCTTAGGACAGGCGAACACTGAAGCTTTCTTT | CASSLGQANTEAFF
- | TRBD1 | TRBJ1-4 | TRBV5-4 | TGTGCCAGCAGCTCAGGGGGCCTAACTAATGAAAAACTGTTTTTT | CASSSGGLTNEKLFF
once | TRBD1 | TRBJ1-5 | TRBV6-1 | TGTGCCAGCAGTGACAGGGGGCCGGATCAGCCCCAGCATTTT | CASSDRGPDQPQHF
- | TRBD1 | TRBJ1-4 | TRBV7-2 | TGTGCCAGCAGCGGCGCAGAGGGGGCGTGGAATGAAAAACTGTTTTTT | CASSGAEGAWNEKLFF
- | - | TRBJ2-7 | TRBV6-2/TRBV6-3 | TGTGCCAGCAGTTACCTCCCAACGGGAAGGTACGAGCAGTACTTC | CASSYLPTGRYEQYF
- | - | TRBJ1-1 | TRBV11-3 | TGTGCCAGCAGCCTAACAGGGATGAACACTGAAGCTTTCTTT | CASSLTGMNTEAFF
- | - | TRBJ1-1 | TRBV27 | TGTGCCAGCAGCCTAAACAGAGGGACTGAAGCTTTCTTT | CASSLNRGTEAFF
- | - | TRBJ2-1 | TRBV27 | TGTGCCAGCAGTTTCCATAATGAGCAGTTCTTC | CASSFHNEQFF
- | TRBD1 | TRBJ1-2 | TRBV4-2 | TGTGCCAGCAGCCAAGAACAGGGGGCGGACTATGGCTACACCTTC | CASSQEQGADYGYTF